The clone carrying this T cell receptor (beta chain) was seen once. The antigen is unknown. TCRdb ran MiXCR on the 5' RACE reads and lists one entry per CDR3 protein. The repertoire holds around 240,000 distinct CDR3 sequences, with about 10% as singletons. The data belong to a study of identical twins. Broader study findings: Out-of-frame alpha sequences shared by twins showed excess low generation probability.

The TCR originated in a man aged 50-60 years in good health. Material for sequencing was memory T cells sorted from blood.

CDR3 in amino acids: CASSLDGLAGGEQYF. The CDR3 bases are TGTGCCAGCAGCTTAGATGGGCTAGCCGGAGGCGAGCAGTACTTC. This chain connects TRBV7-2 to TRBJ2-7; D may be TRBD2 (5 bases). Germline CDR1 SGHTA, CDR2 FQGNSA. The CDR3 runs to 15 residues. V was shortened by 1 base and J by 6 bases, with 16 bases between the two germline ends.